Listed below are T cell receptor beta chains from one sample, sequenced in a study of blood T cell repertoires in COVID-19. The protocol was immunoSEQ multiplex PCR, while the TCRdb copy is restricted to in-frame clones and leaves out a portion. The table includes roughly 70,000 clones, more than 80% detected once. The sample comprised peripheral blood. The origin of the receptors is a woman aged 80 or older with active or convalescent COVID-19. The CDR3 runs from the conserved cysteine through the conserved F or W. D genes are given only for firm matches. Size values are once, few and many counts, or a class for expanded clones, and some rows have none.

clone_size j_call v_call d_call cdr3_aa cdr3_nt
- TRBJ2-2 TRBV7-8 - CASSLRSRDSVGGELFF TGTGCCAGCAGCCTAAGATCACGGGACTCGGTGGGCGGGGAGCTGTTTTTT
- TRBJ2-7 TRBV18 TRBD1 CASSPDRGRHEQYF TGTGCCAGCTCACCCGACAGGGGGCGCCACGAGCAGTACTTC
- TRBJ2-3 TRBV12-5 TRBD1 CASGRWAGQDTYHTQYF TGTGCTAGTGGCAGGTGGGCGGGACAGGACACTTATCATACGCAGTATTTT
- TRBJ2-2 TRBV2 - CASTRSGLSNTGELFF TGTGCCAGCACTAGGTCGGGACTTTCGAACACCGGGGAGCTGTTTTTT
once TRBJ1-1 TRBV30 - CAWRAGPNTEAFF TGTGCCTGGAGGGCAGGGCCGAACACTGAAGCTTTCTTT
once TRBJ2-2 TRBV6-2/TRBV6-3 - CASSLGRSTGELFF TGTGCCAGCAGTTTGGGCAGATCCACCGGGGAGCTGTTTTTT
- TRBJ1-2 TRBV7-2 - CASSSTIANYGYTF TGTGCCAGCAGCTCGACAATTGCTAACTATGGCTACACCTTC
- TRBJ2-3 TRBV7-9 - CASSLRESYTDTQYF TGTGCCAGCAGCTTACGGGAGAGCTACACAGATACGCAGTATTTT
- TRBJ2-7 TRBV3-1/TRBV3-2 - CASSHVGEQYF TGTGCCAGCAGCCACGTCGGCGAGCAGTACTTC
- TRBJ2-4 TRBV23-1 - CASSQKHRSANIQYF TGCGCCAGCAGTCAAAAACACAGGTCGGCGAACATTCAGTACTTC
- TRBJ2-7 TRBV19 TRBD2 CASRRTSGYEQYF TGTGCCAGTAGAAGGACTAGCGGCTACGAGCAGTACTTC
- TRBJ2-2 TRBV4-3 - CASSQDLGPTGELFF TGCGCCAGCAGCCAAGATCTGGGGCCGACCGGGGAGCTGTTTTTT
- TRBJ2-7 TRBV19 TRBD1 CASSRTGLDKYEQYF TGTGCCAGTAGTCGGACAGGGTTGGACAAATACGAGCAGTACTTC
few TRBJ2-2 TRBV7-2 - CASSNNVYGELFF TGTGCCAGCAGTAATAATGTGTACGGGGAGCTGTTTTTT
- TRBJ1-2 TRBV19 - CASSPQKNYGYTF TGTGCCAGTAGTCCACAGAAAAACTATGGCTACACCTTC
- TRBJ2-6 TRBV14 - CASSLRRVAGANVLTF TGTGCCAGCAGCCTTAGGAGAGTAGCCGGGGCCAACGTCCTGACTTTC
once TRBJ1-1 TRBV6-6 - CASSYRTGGGGAFF TGTGCCAGCAGTTACCGAACGGGGGGAGGTGGAGCTTTCTTT
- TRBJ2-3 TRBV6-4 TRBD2 CASRASGGPFDTQYF TGTGCCAGCAGGGCAAGCGGGGGGCCGTTTGATACGCAGTATTTT
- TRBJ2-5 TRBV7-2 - CASSTGGVRGETQYF TGTGCCAGCAGCACAGGGGGGGTTCGGGGAGAGACCCAGTACTTC
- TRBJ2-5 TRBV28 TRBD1 CASSSGGRETQYF TGTGCCAGCAGTTCAGGGGGCAGGGAGACCCAGTACTTC
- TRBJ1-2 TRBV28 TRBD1 CASSLGTGTGGYGYTF TGTGCCAGCAGTTTAGGTACCGGGACAGGGGGGTATGGCTACACCTTC
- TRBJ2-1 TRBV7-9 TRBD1 CASSLVIVTGSNLFNEQFF TGTGCCAGCAGCTTAGTCATAGTGACAGGGTCCAACCTTTTTAATGAGCAGTTCTTC
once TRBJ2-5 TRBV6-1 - CASSEDGGSGETQYF TGTGCCAGCAGTGAAGACGGGGGATCGGGAGAGACCCAGTACTTC
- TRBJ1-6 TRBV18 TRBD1 CASSGQGLHSPLHF TGTGCCAGCTCAGGACAGGGCCTCCATTCACCCCTCCACTTT
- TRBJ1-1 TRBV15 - CATSRDPGGSAEAFF TGTGCCACCAGCAGAGATCCGGGGGGGAGCGCTGAAGCTTTCTTT
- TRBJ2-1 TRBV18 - CASSPRTDSYNEQFF TGTGCCAGCTCACCACGGACAGACTCCTACAATGAGCAGTTCTTC
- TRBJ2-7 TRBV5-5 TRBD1 CASTLGQGPYEQYF TGTGCCAGCACTCTAGGACAGGGGCCCTACGAGCAGTACTTC
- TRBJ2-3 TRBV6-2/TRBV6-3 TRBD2 CASSYPASGVPSGTDTQYF TGTGCCAGCAGTTACCCGGCTAGCGGTGTCCCCTCGGGCACAGATACGCAGTATTTT
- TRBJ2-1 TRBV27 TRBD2 CASSSWGGAYNEQFF TGTGCCAGCAGTTCCTGGGGGGGAGCTTACAATGAGCAGTTCTTC
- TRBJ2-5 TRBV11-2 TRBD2 CASSLVGGLPQETQYF TGTGCCAGCAGCTTAGTCGGGGGACTACCCCAAGAGACCCAGTACTTC
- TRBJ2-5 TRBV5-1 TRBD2 CASSLNPGGREETQYF TGCGCCAGCAGCTTGAATCCGGGGGGAAGGGAGGAGACCCAGTACTTC
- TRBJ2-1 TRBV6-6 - CASSSRDNEQFF TGTGCCAGCAGTTCCCGGGACAATGAGCAGTTCTTC
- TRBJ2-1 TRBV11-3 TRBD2 CASSRGTSGVSGEQFF TGTGCCAGCAGCCGGGGCACTAGCGGGGTATCAGGTGAGCAGTTCTTC
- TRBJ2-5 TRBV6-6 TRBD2 CASRRGVETQYF TGTGCCAGCAGACGGGGGGTTGAGACCCAGTACTTC
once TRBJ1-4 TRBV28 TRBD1 CASSVVGTGGRTNEKLFF TGTGCCAGCAGTGTCGTAGGGACAGGGGGGCGGACTAATGAAAAACTGTTTTTT
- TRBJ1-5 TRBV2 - CASTDKGKNQPQHF TGTGCCAGCACCGACAAGGGGAAGAATCAGCCCCAGCATTTT
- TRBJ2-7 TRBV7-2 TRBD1 CASSSNRGKGSYEQYF TGTGCCAGCAGCTCAAACAGGGGCAAGGGCTCCTACGAGCAGTACTTC
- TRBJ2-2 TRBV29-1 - CRTPGTGPPVGELFF TGCAGAACACCGGGAACAGGGCCTCCCGTTGGGGAGCTGTTTTTT
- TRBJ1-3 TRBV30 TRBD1 CAWRVTGAVNTIYF TGTGCCTGGAGGGTTACAGGGGCCGTAAACACCATATATTTT
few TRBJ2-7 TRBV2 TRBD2 CASRQGLAGPLRRYEQYF TGTGCCAGCAGACAGGGACTAGCGGGGCCCCTTAGGAGGTACGAGCAGTACTTC
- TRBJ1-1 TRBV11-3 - CASSRRVSTEAFF TGTGCCAGCAGCCGTCGGGTATCCACTGAAGCTTTCTTT